This note documents a single T cell receptor (beta chain) sequence. Its matching antigen is unknown. This specimen comes from a study of cytomegalovirus exposure and HLA in healthy donors. Primers: 60 Vbeta forward and 13 Jbeta reverse. Some clones are missing from TCRdb's copy, which holds only in-frame ones; the method was immunoSEQ multiplex PCR. The sample lists fewer than 200,000 clones, around 75% seen once, with less than 3.5% in the top ten. General study findings and limits: An analysis done earlier found most TCR beta V segments productive about 90% or about 30% of the time.

Material for sequencing was PBMCs. The clonotype comes from a female donor in good health and CMV-seronegative.

CDR3 bases: TGTGCCAGCAGCGTAGGGACAGCGAACACCGGGGAGCTGTTTTTT. Amino acids: CASSVGTANTGELFF. The chain employs TRBV9 and TRBJ2-2; D may be TRBD1 (6 bases). Germline V gene data show CDR1 as SGDLS and CDR2 as YYNGEE. The CDR3 runs to 15 residues. The V and J ends lost 0 bases and 0 bases respectively, with 6 bases between them.